This T cell receptor (beta chain) emerged from a study of low-dose radiotherapy and immunotherapy resistance in tumors. First-strand cDNA used TRAV- and TRBV-specific primers, covering alpha and beta chains. Over around 19 PCR cycles, TCRs were amplified from a constant-region primer and V-primer adapter. MiXCR was run by TCRdb on the reads, yielding one entry per CDR3 protein. The profile shows about 80,000 distinct CDR3 sequences, less than 20% of them singletons. This clonotype was found many times. This CDR3 has 17 amino acids. The V gene lost 0 bases and the J gene lost 0 bases, with 11 bases spanning the gap. Germline CDR1 is KGHDR and CDR2 is SFDVKD. Time point defined: after trial treatment. Noted treatment: LDRT plus nivolumab, ipilimumab, low-dose cyclophosphamide and aspirin (RACIN trial).

The J gene is TRBJ2-1, the V gene TRBV24-1; maybe TRBD2 (5 bases). The receptor was isolated from a male donor with prostate cancer. Sequencing used PBMCs, obtained after low-dose radiotherapy plus immunotherapy. The CDR3 region is CATSDLPSPSSYNEQFF. The CDR3 DNA reads as TGTGCCACCAGTGATTTGCCTAGCCCGAGCTCCTACAATGAGCAGTTCTTC.